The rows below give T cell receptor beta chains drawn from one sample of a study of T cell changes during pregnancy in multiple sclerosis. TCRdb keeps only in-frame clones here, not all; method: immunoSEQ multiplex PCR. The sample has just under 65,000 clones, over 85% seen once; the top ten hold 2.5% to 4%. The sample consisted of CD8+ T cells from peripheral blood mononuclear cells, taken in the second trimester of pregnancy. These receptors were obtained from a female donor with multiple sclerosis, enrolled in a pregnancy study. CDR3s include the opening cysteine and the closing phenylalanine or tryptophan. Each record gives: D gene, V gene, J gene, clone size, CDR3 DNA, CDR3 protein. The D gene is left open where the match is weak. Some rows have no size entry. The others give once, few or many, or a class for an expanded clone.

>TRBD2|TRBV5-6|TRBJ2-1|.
TGTGCCAGCAGCACTAGCGGAAGGGGCTCCTACAATGAGCAGTTCTTC
CASSTSGRGSYNEQFF
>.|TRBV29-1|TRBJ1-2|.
TGCAGCGTTGAAGGGGCTAACGGCTACACCTTC
CSVEGANGYTF
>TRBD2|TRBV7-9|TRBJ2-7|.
TGTGCCAGCAGCTGGACTAGCGGGGGAGTGTACGAGCAGTACTTC
CASSWTSGGVYEQYF
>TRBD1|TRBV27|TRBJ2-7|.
TGTGCCAGCAGTCCTCTGACAGGGCGTTACGAGCAGTACTTC
CASSPLTGRYEQYF
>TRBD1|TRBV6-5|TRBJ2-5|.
TGTGCCAGCAGCAAAACGGACAGGGGGCCGGAGACCCAGTACTTC
CASSKTDRGPETQYF
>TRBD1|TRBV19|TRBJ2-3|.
TGTGCCAGTAGTATCGTTACTCGTGGGCAGGGGGGCACAGATACGCAGTATTTT
CASSIVTRGQGGTDTQYF
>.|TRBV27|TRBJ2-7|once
TGTGCCAGCAGTTTGTGGGTGTCCCCCCGAGGAGAGCAGTACTTC
CASSLWVSPRGEQYF
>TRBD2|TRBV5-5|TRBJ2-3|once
TGTGCCAGCCCGGTGGGACTAGCGGGAGGGCCCTCTAGCACAGATACGCAGTATTTT
CASPVGLAGGPSSTDTQYF
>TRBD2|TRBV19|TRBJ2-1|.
TGTGCCAGTAGTCTTGGACTAGCGGTAAATGAGCAGTTCTTC
CASSLGLAVNEQFF
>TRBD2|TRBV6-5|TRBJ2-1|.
TGTGCCAGCAGTCTGGGACTATACAATGAGCAGTTCTTC
CASSLGLYNEQFF
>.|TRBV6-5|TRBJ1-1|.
TGTGTCAGCAGGACCCCGGGAACTGAAGCTTTCTTT
CVSRTPGTEAFF
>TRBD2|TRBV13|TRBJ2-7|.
TGTGCCAGCAGCGCAGGACTAGCGTCAGCCTACGAGCAGTACTTC
CASSAGLASAYEQYF
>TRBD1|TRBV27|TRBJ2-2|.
TGTGCCAGCAGGGCCTGGGACAGGGGGTCTACCGGGGAGCTGTTTTTT
CASRAWDRGSTGELFF
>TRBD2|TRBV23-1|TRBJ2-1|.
TGCGCCAGCAGTCACCCAATGATCGTAGCGGGACGCAATGAGCAGTTCTTC
CASSHPMIVAGRNEQFF
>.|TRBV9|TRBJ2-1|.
TGTGCCAGCAGCGTTTCGGGATTGGACAATGAGCAGTTCTTC
CASSVSGLDNEQFF
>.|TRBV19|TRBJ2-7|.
TGTGCCGCCAGTCGTTCGGGAGAGGGATACGAGCAGTACTTC
CAASRSGEGYEQYF
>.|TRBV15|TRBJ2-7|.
TGTGCCACCAGCGATCCCGGACAACTAAGAGACGAGCAGTACTTC
CATSDPGQLRDEQYF
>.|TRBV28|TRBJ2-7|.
TGTGCCAGCTCCCAAGCCGGGAGCTCCTACGAGCAGTACTTC
CASSQAGSSYEQYF
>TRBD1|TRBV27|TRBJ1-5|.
TGTGCCAGCAGGGAGGGGGCTCGGGGTCAGCCCCAGCATTTT
CASREGARGQPQHF
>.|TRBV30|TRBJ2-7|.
TGTGCCTTCCTCAGGGACTCGGAGCAGTACTTC
CAFLRDSEQYF
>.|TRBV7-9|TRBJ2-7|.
TGTGCCAGCAGCTTAGGGGCCTCCTACGAGCAGTACTTC
CASSLGASYEQYF
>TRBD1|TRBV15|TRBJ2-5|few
TGTGCCACCAGCAGAGGTCGACAGGGGGCGAAGGAGACCCAGTACTTC
CATSRGRQGAKETQYF
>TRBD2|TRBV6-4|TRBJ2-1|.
TGTGCCAGCAGTGTAATAGCGGGAGCGCTCAATGAGCAGTTCTTC
CASSVIAGALNEQFF
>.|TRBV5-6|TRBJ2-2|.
TGTGCCAGCAGCTTGGTGGCCAGGGGAGAAACCGGGGAGCTGTTTTTT
CASSLVARGETGELFF
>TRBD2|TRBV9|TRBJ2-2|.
TGTGCCAGCAGCCAGGGACTAGCGGGACACACCGGGGAGCTGTTTTTT
CASSQGLAGHTGELFF
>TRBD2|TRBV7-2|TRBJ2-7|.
TGTGCCAGCAGCTTAGCCTCGACTAGCGGGAGTTTCTACGAGCAGTACTTC
CASSLASTSGSFYEQYF
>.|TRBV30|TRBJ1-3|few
TGTGCCTACGATTTATCCGGGAACACCATATATTTT
CAYDLSGNTIYF
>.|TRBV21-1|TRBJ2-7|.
TGTGCCAGCAGCTGGATAGCGGAGTGCTACGAGCAGTACTTC
CASSWIAECYEQYF
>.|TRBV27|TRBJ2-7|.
TGTGCCAGCAGAGCTAGCGACTACGAGCAGTACTTC
CASRASDYEQYF